Below, one TCR beta chain is given with its context. Its antigen is currently unknown. This sample is part of a study of chemoradiotherapy in HPV16-positive cancers. Study overall: Functional T-cell assays on a couple of HPV16-positive patients' cells defined candidate HPV-specific clones and common TCR motifs. Regarding the study as a whole: In HPV16-positive patients, HPV-responsive T-cell expansion tracked better recurrence-free survival.

Only in-frame clones appear in the TCRdb table, and some are missing; sequencing was by immunoSEQ multiplex PCR. The table lists fewer than 3,000 clones, roughly 85% of them singletons, with roughly a tenth in the top ten. Repeated repertoire sampling spanned the course of chemoradiotherapy. Trimming shortened V by 4 bases and J by 0 bases, and 10 bases separated the two germline ends. CDR1 is SNHLY and CDR2 is FYNNEI in the germline V gene. CDR3 length: 16 residues. The sequence was obtained from a human donor with HPV-associated anogenital cancer. The starting material was tumor tissue, obtained from a patient who underwent chemoradiotherapy. The chain carries TRBV2 and TRBJ1-6; no firm D call. DNA for the CDR3: TGTGCCAGCAGTGGGTCGGTGGGCTCCTATAATTCACCCCTCCACTTT. This encodes CASSGSVGSYNSPLHF.